The 4 T cell receptor beta chains given below trace back to one sample, sequenced in a study of blood T cell repertoires in COVID-19. Profiling relied on immunoSEQ multiplex PCR, and the TCRdb table lists in-frame clones only, not all of them. The sample has some 72,000 clones, 75% to 90% seen once. Sequenced input: peripheral blood. These receptors originate from a man in his forties or fifties with COVID-19, enrolled during active disease.

The genes are TRBV28 and TRBJ2-5; 8 nucleotides agree with TRBD2. V shed 5 bases and J 5 bases; nucleotides not matched to a gene: 10. CDR1 is MDHEN and CDR2 is SYDVKM in the germline V gene. The CDR3 sequence is 15 residues long. The DNA for the CDR3 is TGTGCCAGCAGTCTCCGCGGAGCGGGAGTCGAGACCCAGTACTTC. Its translation is CASSLRGAGVETQYF.

The chain recombines TRBV7-2 with TRBJ2-1; D perhaps matches TRBD1 (6 bases). The CDR3 has 15 amino acids. Looked up from germline, CDR1 is SGHTA and CDR2 is FQGNSA. Between the trimmed V and J ends, which lost 4 bases and 7 bases, there was a span of 17 bases. The CDR3 spells CASSWGQLPFNEQFF. In DNA form, the CDR3 reads TGTGCCAGCAGCTGGGGACAACTTCCTTTTAATGAGCAGTTCTTC.

The chain employs TRBV7-3 and TRBJ1-2; 8 bases fit TRBD1. The germline gives CDR1 SGHTA, CDR2 FQGTGA. This CDR3 is 11 amino acids long. The V gene end was trimmed by 8 bases and the J gene end by 4 bases; junction bases not matched to a gene: 0. CDR3 residues: CASGQGYGYTF. The DNA for the CDR3 is TGTGCCAGCGGACAGGGCTATGGCTACACCTTC.

This sequence joins TRBV4-1 and TRBJ2-1; maybe TRBD2 (6 bases). Trimming removed 1 base from V and 0 bases from J, with 16 bases in between. The germline gives CDR1 MGHRA, CDR2 YSYEKL. This CDR3 has 18 residues. The CDR3 loop reads CASSQASARGSSYNEQFF. The CDR3 DNA follows: TGCGCCAGCAGCCAAGCCAGCGCTCGGGGGAGCTCCTACAATGAGCAGTTCTTC.